The next 15 T cell receptor beta chains were all read from a single sample in a study of blood T cell repertoires in COVID-19. The table came from immunoSEQ multiplex PCR; TCRdb's copy has only in-frame clones and leaves some out. The sample has about 110,000 clones, about 90% seen once. Material: peripheral blood. These receptors originate from a middle-aged man with active or convalescent COVID-19.

The chain is built from TRBV6-2 or TRBV6-3 and TRBJ2-7; 7 positions match TRBD1. Germline V gene sequence: CDR1 MNHEY, CDR2 SVGEGT. The CDR3 spans 14 residues. The V and J ends lost 2 bases and 1 base, in that order; junction bases with no gene match: 2. The CDR3 bases are TGTGCCAGCAGTTACACGACAGGGTCCTACGAGCAGTACTTC. Translating it yields CASSYTTGSYEQYF.

The genes are TRBV6-5 and TRBJ2-7; D remains unclear. Germline V gene lookup returns CDR1 MNHEY and CDR2 SVGAGI. Trimming removed 7 bases at V and 5 bases at J, with 18 bases between. This CDR3 comprises 14 residues. The CDR3 loop is CASTPPESVDEQYF. CDR3 sequence (DNA): TGTGCCAGCACCCCCCCAGAGAGCGTCGACGAGCAGTACTTC.

Only one count was recorded for this clone. This chain uses TRBV6-6 with TRBJ2-2; maybe TRBD1 (6 bases). Germline values: CDR1 MNHNY, CDR2 SVGAGI (reference sequence). CDR3 length: 15 amino acids. V was trimmed by 5 bases and J by 9 bases, leaving 19 bases between them. The CDR3 nucleotides read TGTGCCAGCAGTCCGACAGGCGACGTCTTGAGGGAGCTGTTTTTT. Protein sequence: CASSPTGDVLRELFF.

V is TRBV6-5 and J is TRBJ1-6; a possible D gene is TRBD1 (5 bases). The V gene lost 7 bases and the J gene lost 7 bases, with 11 bases spanning the gap. The CDR3 covers 13 residues. Germline lookup yields CDR1 MNHEY and CDR2 SVGAGI. CDR3 sequence reads: CASKAGMNSPLHF. The CDR3 DNA reads TGTGCCAGCAAGGCAGGGATGAATTCACCCCTCCACTTT.

The chain couples TRBV28 to TRBJ2-1, with 8 nucleotides matching TRBD2. Germline trimming cut 3 bases from V and 13 bases from J; bases unmatched to any gene: 8. The germline CDR1 and CDR2 sequences are MDHEN and SYDVKM. The CDR3 totals 13 residues. Written as DNA, the CDR3 is TGTGCCAGCAGTTTCGGGTCGGGAGGGCTCCAGTTCTTC. It codes for CASSFGSGGLQFF.

V and J are TRBV7-8 and TRBJ2-7; D unresolved. Trimming left V 8 bases short and J 0 bases short, with 23 bases between. The CDR3 sequence is 17 residues long. CDR1 is SGHVS and CDR2 is FQNEAQ in the germline V gene. In DNA, the CDR3 is TGTGCCAGCGCCCGGAGAGAGGCGGCCTTTAGCTCCTACGAGCAGTACTTC. Translating it yields CASARREAAFSSYEQYF. Variable domain in full (rest from reference TRBV7-8 and TRBJ2-7): GAGVSQSPRYKVAKRGQDVALRCDPISGHVSLFWYQQALGQGPEFLTYFQNEAQLDKSGLPSDRFFAERPEGSVSTLKIQRTQQEDSAVYLCASARREAAFSSYEQYFGPGTRLTVT.

V and J are TRBV6-1 and TRBJ1-6; D not certain. The CDR3 length is 16 residues. V shed 2 bases and J shed 7 bases, with 15 bases lying between them. Germline V CDR1 and CDR2: MNHNS, SASEGT. CDR3 amino acids: CASSEYEGRSNSPLHF. Here the CDR3 DNA reads TGTGCCAGCAGTGAATATGAGGGCAGGTCAAATTCACCCCTCCACTTT.

The chain couples TRBV19 to TRBJ2-1; a weak D match, TRBD1 (6 bases). V was pared by 5 bases and J by 4 bases, with 15 bases between. The CDR3 runs 15 residues. From germline, CDR1 is LNHDA and CDR2 SQIVND (reference sequence). CDR3 nucleotides: TGTGCCAGTAGTCGGCCATCACAGGGTTACAATGAGCAGTTCTTC. It yields the protein CASSRPSQGYNEQFF.

The chain combines TRBV5-4 with TRBJ1-4; the match to TRBD1 covers 9 bases. The CDR3 length is 13 residues. The trim removed 5 bases at V and 5 bases at J, leaving 1 base unmatched. CDR1 is SGHNT, CDR2 YYREEE, per germline (reference sequence). DNA of the CDR3: TGTGCCAGCAGAGGACAGGGGAATGAAAAACTGTTTTTT. Translation gives CASRGQGNEKLFF.

V usage is TRBV7-2 and J usage is TRBJ2-3; tentatively, D is TRBD2 (6 bases). The CDR3 loop spans 14 amino acids. Germline V CDR1 and CDR2: SGHTA, FQGNSA. Trimming removed 7 bases at V and 3 bases at J, with 14 bases between. In DNA form, the CDR3 reads TGTGCCAGCAAAGGAGGGGTTCGGACAGATACGCAGTATTTT. It specifies CASKGGVRTDTQYF.

The V gene is TRBV4-3, the J gene TRBJ2-7, with TRBD1 matching over 10 bases. Losses at the gene ends were 1 base for V and 4 bases for J; bases not matched to a gene: 4. The CDR3 runs 15 residues. Germline V gives CDR1 LGHNA, CDR2 YSLEER. Here the CDR3 DNA reads TGCGCCAGCAGCCAAGCCCGGGACAGGGGTTACGAGCAGTACTTC. It yields the protein CASSQARDRGYEQYF.

The rearrangement uses TRBV28 and TRBJ1-2; tentative D call: TRBD1 (5 bases). The CDR3 sequence is 14 residues long. Trimming shortened V by 6 bases and J by 1 base, and 12 bases separated the two germline ends. Per the germline V gene, CDR1 is MDHEN and CDR2 is SYDVKM. The CDR3 coding sequence is TGTGCCAGCAGCCTACCGGGGGGTAACTATGGCTACACCTTC. Amino acid sequence: CASSLPGGNYGYTF.

A few counts support this clone. Different DNA sequences within this sample yield the same CDR3. The chain recombines TRBV11-2 with TRBJ2-1, with D possibly being TRBD2 (5 bases). CDR1 and CDR2 (germline): SGHAT, FQNNGV. Trimming removed 3 bases from V and 7 bases from J, with 10 bases in between. The CDR3 totals 13 residues. The CDR3 nucleotides read TGTGCCAGCAGCTTTCAGAGAGGGAATGAGCAGTTCTTC. Translation: CASSFQRGNEQFF.

The rearrangement joins TRBV7-9 to TRBJ2-1, with 8 bases lining up with TRBD1. CDR1 is SEHNR, CDR2 FQNEAQ, per germline (reference sequence). This CDR3 region has 15 residues. The ends lost 6 bases at V and 1 base at J; junction bases unmatched: 5. The CDR3 sequence is CASRPTGESYNEQFF. CDR3 sequence (DNA): TGTGCCAGCAGGCCGACAGGGGAGTCCTACAATGAGCAGTTCTTC.

The V call is TRBV18, the J call TRBJ2-1, with D perhaps TRBD1 (5 bases). The CDR3 consists of 14 residues. V shed 5 bases and J shed 5 bases, with 13 bases lying between them. Germline loops: CDR1 KGHSH, CDR2 LQKENI. This CDR3 is CASSKDTANNEQFF. CDR3 sequence (DNA): TGTGCCAGCTCAAAGGACACGGCCAACAATGAGCAGTTCTTC.